One and the same sample provided the 30 T cell receptor beta chains below, sequenced in a study of cytomegalovirus exposure and HLA in healthy donors. The PCR had 60 Vbeta and 13 Jbeta primers. Sequenced by immunoSEQ multiplex PCR; TCRdb stores in-frame clones only, minus some. The sample gives about 190,000 clones, around 85% of which show up once; around 2% is in the top ten. The sample taken for sequencing was PBMCs. The receptor source for this set is a man aged 18 to 29 in good health and CMV-seronegative.

V is TRBV7-6 and J is TRBJ1-1; D perhaps matches TRBD1 (6 bases). V was pared by 4 bases and J by 2 bases, with 14 bases between. The CDR3 is 15 residues long. The V gene's germline CDR1 is SGHVS and CDR2 FNYEAQ. The CDR3 sequence: CASSSLGGQNTEAFF. The CDR3 DNA is TGTGCCAGCAGCTCCTTAGGGGGACAAAACACTGAAGCTTTCTTT. Variable domain in full (rest from reference TRBV7-6 and TRBJ1-1): GAGVSQSPRYKVTKRGQDVALRCDPISGHVSLYWYRQALGQGPEFLTYFNYEAQQDKSGLPNDRFSAERPEGSISTLTIQRTEQRDSAMYRCASSSLGGQNTEAFFGQGTRLTVV.

This clone was observed a handful of times. The CDR3 spells CASISPTSGGSEQYF. DNA for the CDR3: TGTGCCAGCATCTCCCCGACTAGCGGGGGAAGCGAGCAGTACTTC. The V and J genes are TRBV7-9 and TRBJ2-7, with 12 bases aligning to TRBD2. The CDR3 is made up of 15 amino acids. The ends lost 7 bases at V and 6 bases at J; junction bases unmatched: 10. Germline-derived CDR1 and CDR2 are SEHNR and FQNEAQ (reference sequence).

The V and J genes are TRBV9 and TRBJ2-6; D might be TRBD2 (6 bases). The CDR3 is 21 amino acids. V gave up 3 bases and J gave up 0 bases, with 25 bases separating them. CDR1 SGDLS and CDR2 YYNGEE come from the germline V gene. The CDR3 coding sequence is TGTGCCAGCAGCGCAAACGTGGGCGCTTGGGGGGATTACTCTGGGGCCAACGTCCTGACTTTC. Residues: CASSANVGAWGDYSGANVLTF.

The chain links TRBV14 to TRBJ1-5; D remains ambiguous. V was trimmed by 1 base and J by 2 bases, leaving 12 bases between them. The CDR3 contains 16 residues. Germline loops: CDR1 SGHDN, CDR2 FVKESK. In DNA form, the CDR3 reads TGTGCCAGCAGCCAAGGTCCAGCGGATCGCAATCAGCCCCAGCATTTT. Translating it yields CASSQGPADRNQPQHF. The complete variable domain, with remaining parts taken from reference TRBV14 and TRBJ1-5, reads EAGVTQFPSHSVIEKGQTVTLRCDPISGHDNLYWYRRVMGKEIKFLLHFVKESKQDESGMPNNRFLAERTGGTYSTLKVQPAELEDSGVYFCASSQGPADRNQPQHFGDGTRLSIL.

The chain recombines TRBV4-3 with TRBJ2-2; D possibly corresponds to TRBD2 (7 bases). Germline V gene data show CDR1 as LGHNA and CDR2 as YSLEER. Deletions cut 4 bases from V and 3 bases from J, with 18 bases between. This CDR3 has 17 amino acids. The CDR3 region has the DNA TGCGCCAGCAGCCCCAGACCCGGGGGGCCGGACACCGGGGAGCTGTTTTTT. This codes for CASSPRPGGPDTGELFF.

The chain combines TRBV9 with TRBJ1-3, with 10 positions matching TRBD1. The germline V gene has CDR1 SGDLS and CDR2 YYNGEE. V was pared by 3 bases and J by 1 base, with 16 bases of the junction left unmatched. The CDR3 contains 20 residues. The CDR3 DNA sequence: TGTGCCAGCAGCGGTCCGCGGAGTCCGGAGGACAGGGGGTCTGGAAACACCATATATTTT. This codes for CASSGPRSPEDRGSGNTIYF.

The chain is built from TRBV4-1 and TRBJ2-5; TRBD2 matches at 10 bases. This CDR3 region has 16 residues. The germline CDR1 and CDR2 sequences are MGHRA and YSYEKL. Trimming removed 6 bases from V and 3 bases from J; junction bases left unmatched: 10. The DNA of the CDR3 is TGCGCCAGCAGTCCTTCGGGAGCGGGGGGGGAAGAGACCCAGTACTTC. Its protein product is CASSPSGAGGEETQYF.

This chain joins TRBV19 and TRBJ2-1; possibly TRBD1 for D (6 bases). This CDR3 is 13 amino acids long. Trimming removed 5 bases from V and 12 bases from J, with 17 bases in between. Germline V CDR1 and CDR2: LNHDA, SQIVND (reference sequence). CDR3 nucleotides: TGTGCCAGTAGTCCACTACAGGGTACGGGGCAGTTCTTC. It encodes CASSPLQGTGQFF.

The rearrangement uses TRBV21-1 and TRBJ1-3; TRBD1, the D gene given by the table, was not confirmed from the DNA. TRBV21-1 is a known pseudogene. This CDR3 spans 16 amino acids. CDR3 sequence reads: CASSHGDTTKGNTIYF. The CDR3 DNA sequence: TGTGCCAGCAGTCATGGGGACACCACGAAAGGAAACACCATATATTTT.

The V call is TRBV15, the J call TRBJ2-4; 7 nucleotides agree with TRBD1. J gave up 0 bases and V 3 bases, and 14 bases lay outside the gene matches. CDR1 and CDR2 from the germline V gene are LNHNV and YYDKDF (reference sequence). The CDR3 sequence is 19 residues long. CDR3 in amino acids: CATSRWKTGLSLAKNIQYF. Here the CDR3 DNA reads TGTGCCACCAGCAGGTGGAAGACAGGGTTGAGTCTAGCCAAAAACATTCAGTACTTC.

V gene TRBV6-1 combines with J gene TRBJ2-5; 9 bases are a match to TRBD1. The length of the CDR3 is 14 residues. CDR1 MNHNS and CDR2 SASEGT come from the germline V gene. Trimming removed 7 bases from V and 5 bases from J; junction bases left unmatched: 8. The CDR3, as DNA: TGTGCCAGCACCTTACAGGGGGCGAGGGAGACCCAGTACTTC. Protein sequence: CASTLQGARETQYF.

The rearrangement uses TRBV6-5 and TRBJ1-4, with TRBD1 identical over 7 bases. J lost 7 bases, V lost 6 bases, and 8 bases had no gene match. Looked up from germline, CDR1 is MNHEY and CDR2 is SVGAGI. The CDR3 length is 14 residues. DNA of the CDR3: TGTGCCAGCAGCCCACAGGGGCTGGCTGAAAAACTGTTTTTT. It is translated as CASSPQGLAEKLFF.

This clone has a single count. The chain combines TRBV7-8 with TRBJ2-1; possibly TRBD2 for D (5 bases). The CDR3 sequence is 15 residues long. The V gene lost 5 bases and the J gene lost 0 bases, with 11 bases spanning the gap. CDR1 is SGHVS, CDR2 FQNEAQ, per germline. CDR3 DNA: TGTGCCAGCAGCCCTAATCGGGGCTCCTACAATGAGCAGTTCTTC. This encodes CASSPNRGSYNEQFF.

This rearrangement joins TRBV5-4 to TRBJ2-3; tentatively, D is TRBD1 (6 bases). The V end lost 0 bases, the J end lost 0 bases, and 11 bases lay between the germline ends. This CDR3 comprises 16 residues. The germline CDR1 and CDR2 sequences are SGHNT and YYREEE (reference sequence). The CDR3: CASSLAAGASTDTQYF. DNA for the CDR3: TGTGCCAGCAGCTTGGCCGCAGGGGCCAGCACAGATACGCAGTATTTT.

The rearrangement joins TRBV7-2 to TRBJ2-3; 7 bases line up with TRBD1. V shed 5 bases and J 4 bases; nucleotides not matched to a gene: 9. The CDR3 loop spans 15 amino acids. Per the germline V gene, CDR1 is SGHTA and CDR2 is FQGNSA. In DNA, the CDR3 is TGTGCCAGCAGCCGCCTGAGGGGGCAGGCAGATACGCAGTATTTT. This codes for CASSRLRGQADTQYF.

The CDR3 here is CASSVGDRAGGYTF. DNA of the CDR3: TGTGCCAGCAGTGTTGGCGACAGGGCTGGTGGCTACACCTTC. The chain is built from TRBV2 and TRBJ1-2; 7 bases fit TRBD1. This CDR3 has 14 amino acids. Germline V gene lookup returns CDR1 SNHLY and CDR2 FYNNEI. V was clipped by 4 bases and J by 7 bases; unmatched bases: 9.

This clone has a single count. The chain employs TRBV11-2 and TRBJ1-2, with 12 nucleotides matching TRBD1. V shed 4 bases, J shed 7 bases, and the junction held 16 bases outside the gene matches. This CDR3 contains 18 residues. Germline V gives CDR1 SGHAT, CDR2 FQNNGV. The CDR3 protein is CASSWGPRDRGRFGGYTF. CDR3 nucleotide sequence: TGTGCCAGCAGCTGGGGCCCGAGGGACAGGGGGCGTTTTGGTGGCTACACCTTC.

V is TRBV9 and J is TRBJ2-7; D may be TRBD2 (7 bases). The CDR3 covers 17 residues. Germline V CDR1 and CDR2: SGDLS, YYNGEE. V lost 0 bases and J 6 bases, leaving 22 bases between the germline ends. The CDR3 nucleotides are TGTGCCAGCAGCGTAGATGGGGGGGCCAGGGCGCTCTCCGAGCAGTACTTC. As protein: CASSVDGGARALSEQYF.

This clone was detected once. The chain recombines TRBV2 with TRBJ2-3, with 7 bases identical to TRBD2. Losses at the gene ends were 3 bases for V and 3 bases for J; bases not matched to a gene: 6. This CDR3 spans 15 amino acids. Looked up from germline, CDR1 is SNHLY and CDR2 is FYNNEI. CDR3 protein: CASSDAGEGTDTQYF. The DNA for the CDR3 is TGTGCCAGCAGTGATGCGGGAGAGGGGACAGATACGCAGTATTTT.

The CDR3 reads CASRGSRRSDEQYF. In DNA, the CDR3 is TGTGCCAGCAGGGGTTCCCGGAGGTCCGACGAGCAGTACTTC. The rearrangement uses TRBV6-5 and TRBJ2-7, with a possible D match to TRBD2 (5 bases). V was clipped by 6 bases and J by 5 bases, with 17 bases between them. CDR3 length: 14 amino acids. CDR1 MNHEY and CDR2 SVGAGI come from the germline V gene.

The chain employs TRBV7-8 and TRBJ1-5; no definite D call. The CDR3 sequence is 15 residues long. Germline CDR1 and CDR2: SGHVS and FQNEAQ. V gave up 5 bases and J gave up 5 bases, with 16 bases separating them. CDR3 nucleotides: TGTGCCAGCAGCCCGAGGCCACCGGGAGATCAGCCCCAGCATTTT. Protein: CASSPRPPGDQPQHF. The variable domain in full, with the rest retrieved from reference TRBV7-8 and TRBJ1-5, is GAGVSQSPRYKVAKRGQDVALRCDPISGHVSLFWYQQALGQGPEFLTYFQNEAQLDKSGLPSDRFFAERPEGSVSTLKIQRTQQEDSAVYLCASSPRPPGDQPQHFGDGTRLSIL.

V is TRBV7-8 and J is TRBJ1-5, with unresolved D. Trimming took off 0 bases at V and 2 bases at J, with 11 bases between the two ends. From germline, CDR1 is SGHVS and CDR2 FQNEAQ. CDR3 length: 16 amino acids. DNA for the CDR3: TGTGCCAGCAGCTTAGCCACGGGGATAGGCAATCAGCCCCAGCATTTT. It yields the protein CASSLATGIGNQPQHF.

The chain links TRBV9 to TRBJ1-2, with D possibly matching TRBD1 (6 bases). Trimming stripped 3 bases from V and 3 bases from J, with 6 bases between. Germline V CDR1 and CDR2: SGDLS, YYNGEE. CDR3 length equals 12 residues. CDR3: CASSEGDYGYTF. The CDR3 DNA reads as TGTGCCAGCAGCGAGGGGGACTATGGCTACACCTTC.

The chain uses TRBV18 and TRBJ1-5; TRBD1 agrees at 7 bases. Losses at the gene ends were 2 bases for V and 5 bases for J; bases not matched to a gene: 9. This CDR3 is 16 amino acids long. Germline CDR1 is KGHSH and CDR2 is LQKENI. Here the CDR3 reads CASSPTGTAAHQPQHF. In nucleotides, the CDR3 is TGTGCCAGCTCACCAACCGGGACAGCAGCCCATCAGCCCCAGCATTTT.

The genes are TRBV11-2 and TRBJ1-3; tentative D call: TRBD1 (5 bases). Germline CDR1 is SGHAT and CDR2 is FQNNGV. CDR3 size: 16 residues. V lost 2 bases, J lost 0 bases, and 11 bases lay in between. The CDR3 loop is CASSLFPGNSGNTIYF. CDR3 coding DNA: TGTGCCAGCAGCTTATTTCCAGGGAACTCTGGAAACACCATATATTTT.

The chain is built from TRBV18 and TRBJ2-5; no clear D. This CDR3 is built from 12 residues. The ends were cut back, 6 bases at V and 2 bases at J, with 7 bases in the middle. CDR1 is KGHSH, CDR2 LQKENI, per germline. Here the CDR3 reads CASSLPQETQYF. The CDR3 nucleotides are TGTGCCAGCTCTCTCCCTCAAGAGACCCAGTACTTC.

The rearrangement uses TRBV6-6 and TRBJ1-5; 7 positions agree with TRBD1. This CDR3 is built from 14 residues. Trimming took 8 bases from V and 6 from J; bases not matched to a gene: 10. Germline V gives CDR1 MNHNY, CDR2 SVGAGI (reference sequence). In DNA, the CDR3 is TGTGCCAGCCAGGGGGAAGGGGAGCCTCAGCCCCAGCATTTT. Translation gives CASQGEGEPQPQHF.

The chain carries TRBV7-9 and TRBJ2-7; weak D call: TRBD1 (6 bases). Germline CDR1 is SEHNR and CDR2 is FQNEAQ (reference sequence). Trimming removed 6 bases from V and 9 bases from J, with 15 bases in between. CDR3 size: 12 residues. The CDR3 spells CASSPTGMGQYF. Here the CDR3 DNA reads TGTGCCAGCAGTCCCACAGGGATGGGGCAGTACTTC.

The genes are TRBV7-8 and TRBJ2-2; D is uncertain. Germline V gene lookup returns CDR1 SGHVS and CDR2 FQNEAQ. This CDR3 has 16 residues. The V gene lost 5 bases and the J gene lost 6 bases, with 19 bases spanning the gap. DNA of the CDR3: TGTGCCAGCAGCCGTGCCGCTAGACTGTCTTCCGGGGAGCTGTTTTTT. It is translated as CASSRAARLSSGELFF.

J is TRBJ1-3 and V is TRBV4-3; D unclear. CDR1 and CDR2 (germline): LGHNA, YSLEER. The ends were cut back, 1 base at V and 5 bases at J, with 9 bases in the middle. The CDR3 totals 14 residues. CDR3 loop: CASSQVMGRNTIYF. The CDR3 coding sequence is TGCGCCAGCAGCCAAGTTATGGGCAGAAACACCATATATTTT.